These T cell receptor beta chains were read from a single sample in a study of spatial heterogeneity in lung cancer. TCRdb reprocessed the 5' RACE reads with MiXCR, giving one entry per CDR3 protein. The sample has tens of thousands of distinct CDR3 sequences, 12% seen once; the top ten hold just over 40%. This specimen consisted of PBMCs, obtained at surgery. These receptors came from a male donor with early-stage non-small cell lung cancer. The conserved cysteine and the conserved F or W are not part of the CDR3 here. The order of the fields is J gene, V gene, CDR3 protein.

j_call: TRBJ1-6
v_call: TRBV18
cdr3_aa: ASSPPASNSPLH

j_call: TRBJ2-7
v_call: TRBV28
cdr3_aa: TSRDTGAGEQY

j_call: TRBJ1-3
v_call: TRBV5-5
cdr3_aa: ASSPGQGGGNTIY

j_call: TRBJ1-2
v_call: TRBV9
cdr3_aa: ASSPRTASPDGHT

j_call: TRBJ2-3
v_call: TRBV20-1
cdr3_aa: SAAPGTGTDTQY

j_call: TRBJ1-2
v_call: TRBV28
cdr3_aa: ASSPQGFHYGYT

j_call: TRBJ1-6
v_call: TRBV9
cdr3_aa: ASSDDGNYNSPLH

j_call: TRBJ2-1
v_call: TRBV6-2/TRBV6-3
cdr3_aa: ASSYDGGAYNEQF

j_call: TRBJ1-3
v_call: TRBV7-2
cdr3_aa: ASSSPTWTGGNTIY

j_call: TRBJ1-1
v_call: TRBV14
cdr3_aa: ASSQGAAYTEAF

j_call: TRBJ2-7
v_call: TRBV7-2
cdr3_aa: ASSPSRVGTYEQY

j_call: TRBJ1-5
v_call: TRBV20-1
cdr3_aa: SVSNYEVYQPQH

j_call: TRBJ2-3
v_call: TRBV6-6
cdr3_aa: ASSYAGKSTDTQY

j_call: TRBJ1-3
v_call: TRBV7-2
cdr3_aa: ASSLTNSGNTIY

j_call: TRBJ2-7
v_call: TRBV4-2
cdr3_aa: ASSQGFSALNSYEQY

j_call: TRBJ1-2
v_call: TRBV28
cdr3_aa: ASSLSGGFYGYT

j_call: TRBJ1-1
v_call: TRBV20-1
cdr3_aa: SARSGTAEAF

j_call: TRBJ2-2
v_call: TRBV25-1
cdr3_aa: ASSGPAGGHGELF

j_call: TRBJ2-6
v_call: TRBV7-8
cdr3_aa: ASIPSGPGHEAGANVLT

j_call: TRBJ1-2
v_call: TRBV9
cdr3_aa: ASSLLGGAPYGYT

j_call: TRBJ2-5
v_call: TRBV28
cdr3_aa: ASNPPTGGETQY

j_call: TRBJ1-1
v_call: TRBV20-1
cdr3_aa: SAGALNLGGTEAF

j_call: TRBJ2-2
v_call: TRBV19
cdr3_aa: ASRGTAPNTGELF

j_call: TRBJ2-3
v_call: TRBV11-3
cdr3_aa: ASSLAGLVTDTQY

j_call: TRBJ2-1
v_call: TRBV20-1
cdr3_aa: SAPSPISGDKQF

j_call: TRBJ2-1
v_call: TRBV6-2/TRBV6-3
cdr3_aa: ASTRTSGSINEQF

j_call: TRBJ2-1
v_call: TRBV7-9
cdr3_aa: ASSALAGGYNEQF

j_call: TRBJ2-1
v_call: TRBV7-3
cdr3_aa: ASSLERETEQF

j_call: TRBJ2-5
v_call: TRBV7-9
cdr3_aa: ASSRSAQETQH

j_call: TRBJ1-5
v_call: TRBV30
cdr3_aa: AWSAGTVNQPQH

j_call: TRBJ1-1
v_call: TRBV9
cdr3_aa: ASSATTGMNTEAF

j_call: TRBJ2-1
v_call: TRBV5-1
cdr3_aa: ASSLTLGLYLPNEQF

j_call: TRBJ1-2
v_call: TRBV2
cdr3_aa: ASSTHGRGDNYGYT

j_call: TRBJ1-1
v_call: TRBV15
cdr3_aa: ATSRKVQTEAF

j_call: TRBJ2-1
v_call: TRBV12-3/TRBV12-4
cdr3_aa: ASSLRGGSLENEQF

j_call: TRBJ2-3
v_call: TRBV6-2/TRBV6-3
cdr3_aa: ASSSPGVDTQY

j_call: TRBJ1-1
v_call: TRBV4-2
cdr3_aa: ASSYSGTGSAEAF

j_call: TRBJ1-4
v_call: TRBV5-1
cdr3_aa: ASSSRADEKLF

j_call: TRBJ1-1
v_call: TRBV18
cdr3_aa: ASSPDRDGEAF

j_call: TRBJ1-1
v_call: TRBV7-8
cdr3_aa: ASSPRVTEAF

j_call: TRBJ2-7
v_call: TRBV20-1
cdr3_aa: SATSGTGSYEQY

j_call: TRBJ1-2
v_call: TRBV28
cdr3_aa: ASSSFYSNYGYT

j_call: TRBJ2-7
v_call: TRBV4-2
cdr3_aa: ASSQDSGRAAYEQY

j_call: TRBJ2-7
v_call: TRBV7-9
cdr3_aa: ASSGNEQY

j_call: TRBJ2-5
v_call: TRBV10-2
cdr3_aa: ASNEGASQTQY

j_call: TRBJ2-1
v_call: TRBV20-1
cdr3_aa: SARDSPSPYNEQF

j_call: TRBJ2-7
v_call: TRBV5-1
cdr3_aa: ASSFGQGDEQY

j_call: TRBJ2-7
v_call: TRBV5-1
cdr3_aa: ASSLEGTYEQY

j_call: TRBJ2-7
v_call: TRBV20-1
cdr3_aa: SVQTSGDEQY